This T cell receptor (beta chain) was found in a study of response to subunit inactivated influenza vaccine (dated by TCRdb to 2017 to 2018). Background on the whole study: Deep quantitative T cell receptor repertoire profiling was used in the study to track responses to a trivalent subunit inactivated influenza vaccine.

The library was obtained by RT-PCR. Sequencing took place on an Illumina HiSeq 2500. TCRdb reran the public reads through fastp at Q25 and MiXCR, keeping productive beta chains. Here each entry gathers all rows of one CDR3 protein and keeps the most common genes and DNA. Within this sample are about 700,000 distinct CDR3 sequences, with roughly 13% of them counted one time only. Jointly, the top ten make up 6.5% to 8.5% of the sample. From the cysteine through the phenylalanine, the CDR3 covers 13 amino acids. Only the CDR3 part of the read is kept: 39 bases, read in frame from the first base. Relative to germline, V is missing 5 bases and J is missing 3 bases, with 3 bases of the junction outside any gene match. CDR1 is given as LGHDT and CDR2 as YNNKEL, both from the germline V gene (reference sequence). The paper as a whole reports these results and caveats: The authors proposed that each seasonal influenza vaccination may bring in only a limited number of new T cells.

As to this clonotype: Its antigen remains unidentified. No base quality information exists; no much larger clone differs at one position.

The V gene is TRBV3-1 and the J gene is TRBJ1-1, with TRBD1 matching 7 junction bases. The specimen was PBMCs from blood, collected 14 days before vaccination. This receptor was identified in a man aged 45-65 years who received an inactivated influenza vaccine. Donor details come from another sample of the same person, matched by shared clones. The DNA sequence is TGTGCCAGCAGCGACACAGGGGACACTGAAGCTTTCTTT. Translated, it reads CASSDTGDTEAFF.